This paragraph reports one T cell receptor beta chain. Its antigen remains unknown. The input for sorted-subset replicate PCRs was 150 to 200 ng DNA, tens of thousands of T cell genomes. As handled by the study authors: ImmunoSEQ gave junction-only sequences without quality scores, so filtering differed. TCRdb's table, derived via immunoSEQ multiplex PCR, lists solely in-frame clones and lacks some. Clone size and the V and J calls come from that table; the DNA yielded D and trimming. The table lists some 2,400,000 clones, approximately 96% of them singletons. The data are from a study of shared clonotypes between healthy human individuals. Study outcomes and limitations: Naive CD4 clonotypes were shared across a few donors at about 5.3%.

A CD45RA+ naive subset and a CD45RA-negative memory subset were split from CD4+ cells. The V gene's germline CDR1 is SGHTA and CDR2 FQGNSA. Trimming removed 1 base at V and 1 base at J, with 13 bases between. CDR3 size: 16 residues. The receptor's source is a man aged 18 to 30 in good health. The chain carries TRBV7-2 and TRBJ2-5; D might be TRBD2 (5 bases). Sequenced input: naive CD4+ T cells sorted from blood. Subset denoted: CD45RA+ positively selected. In nucleotides, the CDR3 is TGTGCCAGCAGCTTAGTAGGAGGCGGACTCCAAGAGACCCAGTACTTC. Its translation: CASSLVGGGLQETQYF.